This TCR beta chain was captured in a study of blood T cell repertoires in COVID-19. The protocol was immunoSEQ multiplex PCR, while the TCRdb copy is restricted to in-frame clones and leaves out a portion. The table records 90,000 or so clones, approximately 87% of them present only once. The CDR3 has 16 amino acids. Trimming removed 1 base from V and 5 bases from J, with 18 bases in between. CDR1 and CDR2 from the germline V gene are SGHDT and YYEEEE. This sequence originates from a human donor in a cohort sampled during active COVID-19. Sequenced sample: peripheral blood. The chain carries TRBV5-6 and TRBJ2-5; D gene unclear. CDR3 coding DNA: TGTGCCAGCAGCTTGTTTGGAGCTAGTTTAAGGGAGACCCAGTACTTC. Protein product: CASSLFGASLRETQYF.